Listed below are T cell receptor beta chains from one sample, sequenced in a study of blood T cell repertoires in COVID-19. Repertoires were generated with immunoSEQ multiplex PCR, while TCRdb's copy carries only in-frame clones and drops some. The table lists around 200,000 clones, roughly 85% of them singletons, with roughly 5% in the top ten. The sequenced material came from peripheral blood. These receptors originate from a woman at least 80 years old with acute or convalescent COVID-19. Each CDR3 is given with its conserved first and last residue. Fields, in order: D gene, J gene, V gene, clone size, CDR3 DNA, CDR3 protein. A D gene is named only where the DNA matches it firmly. The size of a clone is reported for some rows only, either as once, few or many, or as a class for expanded clones.

>-|TRBJ1-2|TRBV12-3/TRBV12-4|-
TGTGCCAGCAGTTTAGGGGGGCTCAGGGGCTACACCTTC
CASSLGGLRGYTF
>-|TRBJ2-1|TRBV11-2|-
TGTGCCAGCAGCCCTGCGACCTTCCCGGGGTCCTACAATGAGCAGTTCTTC
CASSPATFPGSYNEQFF
>TRBD2|TRBJ2-5|TRBV25-1|-
TGTGCCACTCTATTAGCGGGAGGGCCCCAAGAGACCCAGTACTTC
CATLLAGGPQETQYF
>TRBD1|TRBJ2-3|TRBV19|-
TGTGCCAGTAGTATCGGGACAGGGCTGGTGGATACGCAGTATTTT
CASSIGTGLVDTQYF
>-|TRBJ2-7|TRBV10-3|-
TGTGCCACAGCGAGAGGGAGGCCACGCGACGAGCAGTACTTC
CATARGRPRDEQYF
>TRBD1|TRBJ2-1|TRBV2|-
TGTGCCAGCAGTGAAGAAACAGGGGGCGAGCAGTTCTTC
CASSEETGGEQFF
>TRBD1|TRBJ1-6|TRBV6-5|-
TGTGCCAGCAGGGGACAGGGTGGTTCACCCCTCCACTTT
CASRGQGGSPLHF
>TRBD1|TRBJ1-5|TRBV5-5|-
TGTGCCAGCAGCTTAACAGGGGGAGGGCAGCCCCAGCATTTT
CASSLTGGGQPQHF
>TRBD1|TRBJ2-4|TRBV3-1/TRBV3-2|-
TGTGCCAGCAGCCAAGAGGGGGACAGCGACTACCAAGGTACCAAAAACATTCAGTACTTC
CASSQEGDSDYQGTKNIQYF
>-|TRBJ2-2|TRBV19|-
TGTGCCAGTAGCCACAGGGAAAACACCGGGGAGCTGTTTTTT
CASSHRENTGELFF
>-|TRBJ2-3|TRBV7-2|-
TGTGCCAGCAGCTTAGGACTTAGCACAGATACGCAGTATTTT
CASSLGLSTDTQYF
>-|TRBJ1-2|TRBV4-3|-
TGCGCCAGCAGCCAAGGGCAAGCTAACTATGGCTACACCTTC
CASSQGQANYGYTF
>TRBD1|TRBJ1-1|TRBV2|-
TGTGCCAGCAGGGTTCAGGGGGAAAACACTGAAGCTTTCTTT
CASRVQGENTEAFF
>-|TRBJ1-1|TRBV6-5|-
TGTGCCAGCAGGGCAGGGGCAGTGAACACTGAAGCTTTCTTT
CASRAGAVNTEAFF
>TRBD1|TRBJ2-5|TRBV7-7|once
TGTGCTAGCAGCCCGGACAGGGGACCGTCGGAGACCCAGTACTTC
CASSPDRGPSETQYF
>-|TRBJ1-5|TRBV6-6|few
TGTGCCAGCAGTTACCACAGCTTTCAGCCCCAGCATTTT
CASSYHSFQPQHF
>TRBD1|TRBJ2-6|TRBV28|-
TGTGCCAGCAGTAACGGACAGGGAGGCGCTGGGGCCAACGTCCTGACTTTC
CASSNGQGGAGANVLTF
>TRBD1|TRBJ1-2|TRBV7-9|-
TGTGCCAGCAGCGTACCACCTCCCCGGGACAGTGGGCTCGGGGGCTACACCTTC
CASSVPPPRDSGLGGYTF
>-|TRBJ1-1|TRBV18|-
TGTGCCAGCTCACCGGGAGAAGGGGGTGGCACTGAAGCTTTCTTT
CASSPGEGGGTEAFF
>TRBD2|TRBJ2-5|TRBV7-8|-
TGTGCCAGCAGTTTAGCGGGAGGTTGGCAAGAGACCCAGTACTTC
CASSLAGGWQETQYF
>TRBD2|TRBJ2-1|TRBV7-8|once
TGTGCCAGCAGCTCCCAGGGACTAGGAGTTGGGAATGAGCAGTTCTTC
CASSSQGLGVGNEQFF
>TRBD1|TRBJ1-2|TRBV30|-
TGTGCCTGGAGTTTAAAGGGGGCGATTGGGTATGGCTACACCTTC
CAWSLKGAIGYGYTF
>TRBD1|TRBJ1-2|TRBV18|-
TGTGCCAGCTCATTCGAGGAGGGGGCGAGGGGCTACACCTTC
CASSFEEGARGYTF
>TRBD1|TRBJ1-2|TRBV6-2/TRBV6-3|few
TGTGCCAGCAGTTCACAGGGGATCTATGGCTACACCTTC
CASSSQGIYGYTF
>-|TRBJ1-6|TRBV6-4|-
TGTGCCAGCAGTGAAGGGCCCCCCCGACAGCCTAATTCACCCCTCCACTTT
CASSEGPPRQPNSPLHF
>-|TRBJ2-7|TRBV10-3|once
TGTGCCATCAGTGAGTTGATAGGGAGTAGCTCCTACGAGCAGTACTTC
CAISELIGSSSYEQYF
>-|TRBJ1-5|TRBV29-1|-
TGCAGCGTTATGGGGGCCGGGAGCAATCAGCCCCAGCATTTT
CSVMGAGSNQPQHF
>-|TRBJ1-3|TRBV9|-
TGTGCCAGCAGCGTAGCTATTCCTGGAGGTGGAAACACCATATATTTT
CASSVAIPGGGNTIYF
>TRBD1|TRBJ1-5|TRBV6-5|-
TGTGCCGGGGGGACAGACCCCTTGAATCAGCCCCAGCATTTT
CAGGTDPLNQPQHF
>-|TRBJ2-4|TRBV6-5|-
TGTGCCAGCAGTTACCCTTCCAGTACGGGCAAAAACATTCAGTACTTC
CASSYPSSTGKNIQYF
>TRBD1|TRBJ2-1|TRBV6-5|-
TGTGCCAGCAGGCCCACAGGGGGTGGCTACAATGAGCAGTTCTTC
CASRPTGGGYNEQFF
>-|TRBJ2-3|TRBV11-2|-
TGTGCCAGCAGCTTCATGACAGGAATAGGTTTCACAGATACGCAGTATTTT
CASSFMTGIGFTDTQYF
>TRBD2|TRBJ2-5|TRBV27|once
TGTGCCAGCAGTTTAGGGCTAGCGGGAGGGATTAGAGCCGGGGAGACCCAGTACTTC
CASSLGLAGGIRAGETQYF
>TRBD1|TRBJ2-7|TRBV18|-
TGTGCCAGCTCACCACTGACCGGGACAGGGAACGAGCAGTACTTC
CASSPLTGTGNEQYF
>TRBD1|TRBJ1-1|TRBV18|-
TGTGCCAGCTCACGCCGACAGGGGGTGAACACTGAAGCTTTCTTT
CASSRRQGVNTEAFF
>-|TRBJ1-5|TRBV4-3|once
TGCGCCAGCGGCCGGACAGTCAATCAGCCCCAGCATTTT
CASGRTVNQPQHF
>-|TRBJ1-1|TRBV7-2|-
TGTGCCAGCAGCCGAGTTAACACTGAAGCTTTCTTT
CASSRVNTEAFF
>-|TRBJ2-3|TRBV6-2/TRBV6-3|-
TGTGCCAGCAGTTACCGGAGAACTTTTATTACGCAGTATTTT
CASSYRRTFITQYF
>TRBD1|TRBJ1-1|TRBV18|-
TGTGCCAGCTCACCGCTACAGGGGTACACTGAAGCTTTCTTT
CASSPLQGYTEAFF
>-|TRBJ1-2|TRBV19|-
TGTGCCAGTAGTATCAGTTTCTATGGCTACACCTTC
CASSISFYGYTF
>-|TRBJ1-6|TRBV4-2|few
TGTGCCAGCAGCCAAGATATCGGGGTCCACTCACCCCTCCACTTT
CASSQDIGVHSPLHF
>-|TRBJ2-7|TRBV10-1|-
TGCGCCAGCAGTGAGGGTTATGGCGGGGTCTACGAGCAGTACTTC
CASSEGYGGVYEQYF
>-|TRBJ2-1|TRBV11-2|-
TGTGCCAGCAGCTTAGTACGAGGGAGGTACAATGAGCAGTTCTTC
CASSLVRGRYNEQFF
>TRBD1|TRBJ2-1|TRBV5-1|-
TGCGCCAGCAGCCAACAGGGGCTGTACAATGAGCAGTTCTTC
CASSQQGLYNEQFF
>TRBD2|TRBJ2-1|TRBV10-3|-
TGTGCCATCAGTGAGATTACACGGGACTATCCCCAGTTCTTC
CAISEITRDYPQFF
>TRBD1|TRBJ1-5|TRBV5-5|-
TGTGCCAGCAGCTTGGCAGGGGGCAGTCAGCCCCAGCATTTT
CASSLAGGSQPQHF
>-|TRBJ1-1|TRBV30|-
TGTGCCTGGAGTTTACAGGGATGGGTTGAAGCTTTCTTT
CAWSLQGWVEAFF
>-|TRBJ2-1|TRBV6-5|-
TGTGCCAGCAGCCGCGCCTCCGGCGGTAATGAGCAGTTCTTC
CASSRASGGNEQFF
>TRBD2|TRBJ2-1|TRBV15|-
TGTGCCACCGGGGCGGGAGTGTCCTACAATGAGCAGTTCTTC
CATGAGVSYNEQFF
>TRBD1|TRBJ2-1|TRBV19|-
TGTGCCAGTAGTCCCCTTCGTGGACAGGGGGCCATAAATGAGCAGTTCTTC
CASSPLRGQGAINEQFF
>TRBD1|TRBJ1-2|TRBV28|-
TGTGCCAGCAGTTTTCAGGGGGGACTTAACTATGGCTACACCTTC
CASSFQGGLNYGYTF
>-|TRBJ1-2|TRBV30|-
TGTGCCTGGAGCCCCTTGAACTATGGCTACACCTTC
CAWSPLNYGYTF
>-|TRBJ2-1|TRBV11-2|once
TGTGCCAGCAGCTGGTCCGTTACTTTCTATGAGCAGTTCTTC
CASSWSVTFYEQFF
>TRBD1|TRBJ2-7|TRBV5-8|-
TGTGCCAGCAGCTATCAGGGGGTGCCAACATGGGGCTACGAGCAGTACTTC
CASSYQGVPTWGYEQYF
>TRBD1|TRBJ1-1|TRBV6-5|-
TGTGCCAGCACCGAACAGGGGCCGAACACTGAAGCTTTCTTT
CASTEQGPNTEAFF